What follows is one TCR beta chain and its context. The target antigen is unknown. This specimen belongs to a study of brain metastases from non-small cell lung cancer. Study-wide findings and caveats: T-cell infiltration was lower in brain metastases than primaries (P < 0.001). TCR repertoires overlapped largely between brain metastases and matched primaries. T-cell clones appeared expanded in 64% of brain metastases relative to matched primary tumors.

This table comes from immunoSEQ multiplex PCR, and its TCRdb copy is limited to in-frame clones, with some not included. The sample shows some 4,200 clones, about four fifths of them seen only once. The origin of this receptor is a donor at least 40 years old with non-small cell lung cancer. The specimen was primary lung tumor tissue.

CDR3 protein: CASGSITPDRGENGYTF. DNA of the CDR3: TGTGCTAGTGGTTCCATAACCCCCGACAGGGGCGAAAATGGCTACACCTTC. This chain links TRBV12-5 with TRBJ1-2, with TRBD1 matching over 8 bases. V gave up 4 bases and J gave up 6 bases; unmatched junction bases: 16. The CDR3 runs 17 residues. Germline loops: CDR1 LGHNT, CDR2 FRNRAP. Variable domain in full (rest from reference TRBV12-5 and TRBJ1-2): DARVTQTPRHKVTEMGQEVTMRCQPILGHNTVFWYRQTMMQGLELLAYFRNRAPLDDSGMPKDRFSAEMPDATLATLKIQPSEPRDSAVYFCASGSITPDRGENGYTFGSGTRLTVV.